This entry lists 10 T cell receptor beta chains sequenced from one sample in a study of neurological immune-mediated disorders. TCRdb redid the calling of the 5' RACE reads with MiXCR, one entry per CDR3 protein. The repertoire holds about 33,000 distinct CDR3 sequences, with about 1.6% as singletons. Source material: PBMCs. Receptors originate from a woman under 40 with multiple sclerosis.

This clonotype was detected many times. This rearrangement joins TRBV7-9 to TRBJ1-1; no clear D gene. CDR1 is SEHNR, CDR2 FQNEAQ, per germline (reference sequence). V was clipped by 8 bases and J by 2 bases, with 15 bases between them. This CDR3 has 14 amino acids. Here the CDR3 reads CASGELVPNTEAFF. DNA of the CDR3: TGTGCCAGCGGGGAGTTGGTCCCAAACACTGAAGCTTTCTTT.

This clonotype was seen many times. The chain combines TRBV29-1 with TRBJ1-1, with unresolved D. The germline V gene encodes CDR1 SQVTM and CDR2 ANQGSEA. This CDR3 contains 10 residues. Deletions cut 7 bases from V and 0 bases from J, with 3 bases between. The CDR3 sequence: CSAMNTEAFF. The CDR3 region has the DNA TGCAGCGCGATGAACACTGAAGCTTTCTTT.

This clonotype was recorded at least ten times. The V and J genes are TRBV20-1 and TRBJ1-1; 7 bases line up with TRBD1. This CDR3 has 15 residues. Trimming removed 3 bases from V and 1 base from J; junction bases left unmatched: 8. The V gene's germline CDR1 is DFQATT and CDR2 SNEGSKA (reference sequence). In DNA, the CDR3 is TGCAGTGCTAGGGGACAGATCGCCGCGAACACTGAAGCTTTCTTT. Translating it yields CSARGQIAANTEAFF.

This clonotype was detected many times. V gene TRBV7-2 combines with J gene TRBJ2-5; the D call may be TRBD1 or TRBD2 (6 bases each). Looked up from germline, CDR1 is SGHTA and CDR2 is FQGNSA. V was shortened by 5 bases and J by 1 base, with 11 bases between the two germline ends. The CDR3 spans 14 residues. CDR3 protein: CASSLGGLQETQYF. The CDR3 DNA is TGTGCCAGCAGCCTCGGGGGCCTCCAAGAGACCCAGTACTTC.

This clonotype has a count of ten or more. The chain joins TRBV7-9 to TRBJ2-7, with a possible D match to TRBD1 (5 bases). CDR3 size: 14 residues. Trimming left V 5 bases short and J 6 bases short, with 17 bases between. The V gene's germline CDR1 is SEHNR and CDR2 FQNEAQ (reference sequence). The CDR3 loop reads CASSPETALAEQYF. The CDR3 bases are TGTGCCAGCAGCCCCGAGACAGCTTTGGCCGAGCAGTACTTC.

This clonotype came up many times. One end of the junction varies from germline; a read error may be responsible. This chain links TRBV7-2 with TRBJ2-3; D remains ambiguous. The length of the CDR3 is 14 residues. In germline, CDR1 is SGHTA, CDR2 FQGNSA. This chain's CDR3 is CASSPSPMAETQYF. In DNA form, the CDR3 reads TGTGCCAGCAGCCCGAGCCCTATGGCAGAAACGCAGTATTTT.

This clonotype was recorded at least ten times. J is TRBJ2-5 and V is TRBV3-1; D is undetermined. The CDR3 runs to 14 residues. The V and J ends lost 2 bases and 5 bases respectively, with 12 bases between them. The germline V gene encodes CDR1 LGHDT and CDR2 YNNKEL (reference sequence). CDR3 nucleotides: TGTGCCAGCAGCCAACGTAGGATGGGTGAGACCCAGTACTTC. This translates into CASSQRRMGETQYF.

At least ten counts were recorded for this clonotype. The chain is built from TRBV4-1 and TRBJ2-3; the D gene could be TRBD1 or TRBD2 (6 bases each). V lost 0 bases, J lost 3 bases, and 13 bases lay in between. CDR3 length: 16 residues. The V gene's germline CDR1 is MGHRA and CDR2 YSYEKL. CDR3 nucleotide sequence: TGCGCCAGCAGCCAAGAACCCGGAGGGGGTACAGATACGCAGTATTTT. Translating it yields CASSQEPGGGTDTQYF.

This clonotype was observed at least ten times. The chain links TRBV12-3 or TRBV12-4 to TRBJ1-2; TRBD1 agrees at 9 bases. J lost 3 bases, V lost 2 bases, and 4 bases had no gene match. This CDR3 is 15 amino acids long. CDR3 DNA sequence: TGTGCCAGCAGTTTACGGACAGGGGTCGACTATGGCTACACCTTC. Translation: CASSLRTGVDYGYTF.

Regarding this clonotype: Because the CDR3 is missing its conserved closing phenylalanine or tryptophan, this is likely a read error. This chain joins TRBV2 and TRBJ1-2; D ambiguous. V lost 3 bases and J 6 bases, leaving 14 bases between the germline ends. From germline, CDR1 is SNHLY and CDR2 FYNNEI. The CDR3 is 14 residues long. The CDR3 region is CASSDRQARHGYTV. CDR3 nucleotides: TGTGCCAGCAGTGATCGTCAAGCGAGGCATGGCTACACCGTC.